These T cell receptor beta chains were read from a single sample in a study of shared clonotypes between healthy human individuals. Profiling relied on immunoSEQ multiplex PCR, and the TCRdb table lists in-frame clones only, not all of them. Here the sample spans about 1.1 million clones, around 82% being singletons. The specimen sequenced was memory CD4+ T cells from PBMCs. These receptors originate from a young man in good health. Some clones in this sample may be carry-over from other donors' samples. The CDR3 runs from the conserved cysteine through the conserved F or W. D genes are given only for firm matches. Clone size is shown for a subset of rows, as once, few, many or a class of expanded clone.

d_call,clone_size,j_call,v_call,cdr3_nt,cdr3_aa
TRBD2,NA,TRBJ2-1,TRBV14,TGTGCCAGCAGCCGCAAACTAGCGGACAATGAGCAGTTCTTC,CASSRKLADNEQFF
NA,NA,TRBJ2-2,TRBV7-6,TGTGCCAGCAGCTTAATCGGCGCAAACGGGGAGCTGTTTTTT,CASSLIGANGELFF
TRBD1,many,TRBJ2-7,TRBV11-2,TGTGCCAGCAGCGACTACAGGGGTAAGGGCTACGAGCAGTACTTC,CASSDYRGKGYEQYF
NA,once,TRBJ1-4,TRBV5-1,TGCGCCAGCAGCTCATACTCGGGTAGAGTTGGTAATGAAAAACTGTTTTTT,CASSSYSGRVGNEKLFF
NA,NA,TRBJ2-7,TRBV21-1,TGTGCCAGCAGCAAGGACAGGGCGGAGACCGAGCAGTACTTC,CASSKDRAETEQYF
NA,NA,TRBJ1-2,TRBV5-1,TGCGCCAGCAGCTTGGTTGACAGGAACTATGGCTACACCTTC,CASSLVDRNYGYTF
NA,NA,TRBJ1-3,TRBV28,TGTGCCAGCAAATCTCAGGCTGGAAACACCATATATTTT,CASKSQAGNTIYF
TRBD2,NA,TRBJ2-5,TRBV5-1,TGCGCCAGCAGCTTGGGACTAGCGGGAGGATCAGAGACCCAGTACTTC,CASSLGLAGGSETQYF
TRBD1,NA,TRBJ1-1,TRBV7-2,TGTGCCAGCAGTTACCCGGGACAGGGGGCTCGAACTGAAGCTTTCTTT,CASSYPGQGARTEAFF
TRBD1,NA,TRBJ2-3,TRBV10-3,TGTGCCATACAGGGGGCCGCAGATACGCAGTATTTT,CAIQGAADTQYF
TRBD1,NA,TRBJ2-7,TRBV10-3,TGTGCCATCACCCAGACAGGGGCGGACGAGCAGTACTTC,CAITQTGADEQYF
NA,NA,TRBJ2-1,TRBV2,TGTGCCAGCACAGCCTACAATGAGCAGTTCTTC,CASTAYNEQFF
TRBD1,NA,TRBJ2-3,TRBV7-3,TGTGCCAGCAGCCAGGACAGGGCCACAGATACGCAGTATTTT,CASSQDRATDTQYF
NA,NA,TRBJ2-1,TRBV11-2,TGTGCCAGCAGCACCCACGGGGCAAGGTCCTACAATGAGCAGTTCTTC,CASSTHGARSYNEQFF
NA,once,TRBJ2-3,TRBV5-1,TGCGCCAGCAGCTCGTCTCCTGGAAACGCAGGGGATACGCAGTATTTT,CASSSSPGNAGDTQYF
NA,NA,TRBJ2-1,TRBV5-1,TGCGCCAGCAGCTTGAGGAGCTACAATGAGCAGTTCTTC,CASSLRSYNEQFF
NA,NA,TRBJ2-7,TRBV7-2,TGTGCCAGCAGTATTATGAGCGGGCCCACCTACGAGCAGTACTTC,CASSIMSGPTYEQYF